The source of this T cell receptor beta chain is a study of OX40 agonist ivuxolimab in advanced cancers. Turning to the study itself: Patients were given ivuxolimab, an antibody that agonizes OX40 (CD134). Study-wide findings and caveats: Averaging showed that CD8+ T cells had more expanded clones than CD4+ did. Clones of CD4+ and CD8+ blood T cells grew by week 6 at doses of 0.1 to 3.0 mg/kg.

Method: immunoSEQ multiplex PCR; TCRdb's copy keeps in-frame clones and lacks some. Among roughly 12,000 clones, roughly 86% were seen once, and the ten largest hold 29%. For this clone: Its antigen remains unknown.

Sequencing used CD4+ or CD8+ T cells sorted from blood, obtained in a trial of the OX40 agonist ivuxolimab. This receptor was identified in an adult with an advanced solid tumor such as melanoma, head and neck, liver or kidney cancer.

DNA for the CDR3: TGTGCCAGCAGTCCTACAGGGGGCAGAGCAGATACGCAGTATTTT. Translation gives CASSPTGGRADTQYF. The J gene is TRBJ2-3, the V gene TRBV7-2, with 9 bases that match TRBD1. The CDR3 consists of 15 residues. V trimming: 6 bases; J trimming: 4 bases; junction bases outside the gene matches: 8. Germline values: CDR1 SGHTA, CDR2 FQGNSA.